The 7 T cell receptor beta chains listed next were all sequenced from one sample in a study of long-term antiretroviral therapy in people with HIV. Sequencing relied on immunoSEQ assay v3.0, run at survey level. Data came from immunoSEQ multiplex PCR; TCRdb stores just in-frame clones and leaves some out. The table includes fewer than 20,000 clones, 84% detected once. This specimen consisted of unsorted PBMCs, obtained 0.1 years after starting antiretroviral therapy. The source of these receptors is a man between 18 and 29 years old with HIV.

V usage is TRBV28 and J usage is TRBJ2-3, with D tentatively TRBD2 (6 bases). Germline V CDR1 and CDR2: MDHEN, SYDVKM. Trimming took off 5 bases at V and 3 bases at J, with 15 bases between the two ends. This CDR3 has 15 residues. The CDR3 here is CASSLTGGFTDTQYF. In DNA, the CDR3 is TGTGCCAGCAGTCTCACCGGAGGGTTTACAGATACGCAGTATTTT.

J is TRBJ1-2 and V is TRBV7-2, with D uncertain. The CDR3 covers 14 residues. The germline V gene encodes CDR1 SGHTA and CDR2 FQGNSA. V shed 5 bases and J shed 1 base, with 11 bases lying between them. The CDR3 loop is CASSEGRHNYGYTF. DNA for the CDR3: TGTGCCAGCAGCGAGGGCCGTCATAACTATGGCTACACCTTC.

The V call is TRBV7-3, the J call TRBJ1-1; D remains ambiguous. The germline V gene encodes CDR1 SGHTA and CDR2 FQGTGA. The V end lost 2 bases, the J end lost 3 bases, and 13 bases lay between the germline ends. This CDR3 spans 15 amino acids. The CDR3 DNA reads TGTGCCAGCAGCTTACTGTCGCAGCCGTACACTGAAGCTTTCTTT. Its translation: CASSLLSQPYTEAFF.

The chain uses TRBV6-6 and TRBJ2-2; 7 bases map to TRBD1. V lost 11 bases to trimming and J lost 5 bases; unmatched junction nucleotides: 8. This CDR3 region has 13 residues. The germline V gene has CDR1 MNHNY and CDR2 SVGAGI (reference sequence). CDR3 bases: TGTGCCGCCGCACAGGGGATTACCGGGGAGCTGTTTTTT. Amino acids: CAAAQGITGELFF.

The rearrangement uses TRBV5-4 and TRBJ2-6; TRBD2 matches 9 bases. Germline V gene data show CDR1 as SGHNT and CDR2 as YYREEE (reference sequence). V shed 2 bases and J 0 bases; nucleotides not matched to a gene: 6. The CDR3 has 18 residues. This chain's CDR3 is CASSLGAGGLSGANVLTF. In DNA, the CDR3 is TGTGCCAGCAGCTTAGGAGCGGGAGGACTCTCTGGGGCCAACGTCCTGACTTTC.

This clone was observed a handful of times. The rearrangement uses TRBV4-2 and TRBJ1-2, with D perhaps matching TRBD1 (6 bases). Germline V CDR1 and CDR2: LGHNA, YNFKEQ. This CDR3 is 16 amino acids long. V lost 4 bases, J lost 0 bases, and 15 bases lay in between. The DNA for the CDR3 is TGTGCCAGCAGCCCAGATTGGACAGACCCTAACTATGGCTACACCTTC. Amino acids: CASSPDWTDPNYGYTF.

The chain carries TRBV28 and TRBJ1-4; 9 bases align to TRBD1. In germline, CDR1 is MDHEN, CDR2 SYDVKM. CDR3 length: 15 amino acids. Unmatched junction bases numbered 8, after V lost 6 bases and J lost 6 bases. CDR3 protein: CASRDRDRDYEKLFF. CDR3 nucleotide sequence: TGTGCCAGCAGGGACCGGGACAGGGACTATGAAAAACTGTTTTTT.